These T cell receptor beta chains were read from a single sample in a study of T cell responses to AZD1222 COVID-19 vaccine. TCRdb's copy holds only in-frame clones and misses some; the assay was immunoSEQ multiplex PCR. The profile covers approximately 120,000 clones, with around 92% appearing a single time and under 5% taken by the ten largest. The starting material was peripheral blood, obtained on day 0 of AZD1222 vaccination. The receptors shown here come from an adult in good health. Both conserved end residues are part of each CDR3. The order of the fields is J gene, V gene, CDR3 protein.

TRBJ1-3,TRBV5-1,CASSLAWERGNTIYF
TRBJ1-1,TRBV27,CASSFGARGAEAFF
TRBJ2-7,TRBV2,CASTLAGPQYF
TRBJ2-5,TRBV7-3,CASSPGHAETQYF
TRBJ1-1,TRBV29-1,CSSGVGWSTEAFF
TRBJ2-7,TRBV28,CASSLAASASYEQYF
TRBJ1-2,TRBV30,CAWSRQTGYTF
TRBJ2-1,TRBV5-1,CASSFLSGPYNEQFF
TRBJ1-1,TRBV20-1,CSATEPGFTEAFF
TRBJ2-3,TRBV2,CATRGANTDTQYF
TRBJ2-1,TRBV14,CASGVGSNEQFF
TRBJ2-3,TRBV9,CASSVAVEDTQYF
TRBJ2-7,TRBV9,CASGTDYEQYF
TRBJ1-1,TRBV30,CAWDRGPVDTEAFF
TRBJ1-4,TRBV7-9,CASSYSQGGNEKLFF
TRBJ2-5,TRBV11-2,CASSPGGGAAGQETQYF
TRBJ2-1,TRBV9,CASSLQAGGPYNEQFF
TRBJ2-1,TRBV7-3,CASSLGLGFDFDNEQFF
TRBJ1-1,TRBV2,CASARGWTEAFF
TRBJ1-4,TRBV5-1,CASSLGPGTNEKLFF
TRBJ2-7,TRBV6-4,CASSDSTYEQYF
TRBJ2-1,TRBV12-3/TRBV12-4,CASSLTGRAEQFF
TRBJ1-2,TRBV4-1,CASSQQATRGSSGGYTF
TRBJ2-7,TRBV28,CASSFQRGEQYF
TRBJ1-5,TRBV29-1,CSAKLGSYNQPQHF
TRBJ1-5,TRBV19,CASSKLAVSSNQPQHF
TRBJ2-7,TRBV5-4,CASRLFDPRDSHF
TRBJ1-1,TRBV2,CASSAVGGAFF
TRBJ2-3,TRBV2,CASQQRGISTDTQYF